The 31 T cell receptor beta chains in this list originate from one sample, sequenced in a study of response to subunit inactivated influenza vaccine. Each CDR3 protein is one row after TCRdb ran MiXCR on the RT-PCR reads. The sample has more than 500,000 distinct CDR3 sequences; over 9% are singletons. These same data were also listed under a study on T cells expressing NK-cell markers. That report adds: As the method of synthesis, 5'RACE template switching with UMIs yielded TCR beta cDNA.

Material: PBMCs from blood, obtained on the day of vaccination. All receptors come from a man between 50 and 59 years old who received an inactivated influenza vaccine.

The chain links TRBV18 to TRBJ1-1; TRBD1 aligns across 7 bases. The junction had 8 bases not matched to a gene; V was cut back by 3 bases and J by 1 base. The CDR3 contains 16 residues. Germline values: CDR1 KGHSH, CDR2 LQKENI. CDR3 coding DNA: TGTGCCAGCTCACCCGTTGAGACAGGGCGGAACACTGAAGCTTTCTTT. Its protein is CASSPVETGRNTEAFF.

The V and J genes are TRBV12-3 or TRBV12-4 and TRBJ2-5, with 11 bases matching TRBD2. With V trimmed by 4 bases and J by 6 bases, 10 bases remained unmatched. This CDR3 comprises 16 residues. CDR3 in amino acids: CASSSLAGGPWKTQYF. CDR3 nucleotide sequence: TGTGCCAGCAGTTCCTTAGCGGGAGGGCCGTGGAAGACCCAGTACTTC.

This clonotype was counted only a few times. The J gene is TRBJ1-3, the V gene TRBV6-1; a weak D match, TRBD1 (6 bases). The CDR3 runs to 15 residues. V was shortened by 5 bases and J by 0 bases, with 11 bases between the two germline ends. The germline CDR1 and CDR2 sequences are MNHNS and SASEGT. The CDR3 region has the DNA TGTGCCAGCAGTCGGGACACCCACTCTGGAAACACCATATATTTT. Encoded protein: CASSRDTHSGNTIYF.

CDR3 residues: CASSLEWGHQETQYF. CDR3 DNA sequence: TGCGCCAGCAGCTTGGAGTGGGGGCACCAAGAGACCCAGTACTTC. The chain combines TRBV5-1 with TRBJ2-5; the D gene is possibly TRBD1 (6 bases). Trimming left V 0 bases short and J 0 bases short, with 9 bases between. This CDR3 has 15 amino acids. Germline values: CDR1 SGHRS, CDR2 YFSETQ.

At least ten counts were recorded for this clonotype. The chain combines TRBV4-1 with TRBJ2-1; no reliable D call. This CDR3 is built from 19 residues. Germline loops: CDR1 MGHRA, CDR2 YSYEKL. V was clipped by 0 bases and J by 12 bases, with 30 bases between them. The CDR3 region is CASSQDLYDPRIYNERQFF. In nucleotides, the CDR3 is TGCGCCAGCAGCCAAGATTTATACGACCCACGAATATACAATGAAAGGCAGTTCTTC.

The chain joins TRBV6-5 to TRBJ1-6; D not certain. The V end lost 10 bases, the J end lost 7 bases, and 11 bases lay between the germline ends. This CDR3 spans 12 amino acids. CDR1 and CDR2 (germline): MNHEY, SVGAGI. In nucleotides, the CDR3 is TGTGCCACGGCCTCGCGGAATTCACCCCTCCACTTT. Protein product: CATASRNSPLHF.

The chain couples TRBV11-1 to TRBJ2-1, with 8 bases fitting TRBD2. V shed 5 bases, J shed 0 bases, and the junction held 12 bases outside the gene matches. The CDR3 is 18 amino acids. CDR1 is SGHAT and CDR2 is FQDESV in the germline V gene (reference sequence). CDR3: CASSDTSAGVSSYNEQFF. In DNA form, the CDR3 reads TGTGCCAGCAGCGATACCTCAGCGGGAGTGAGCTCCTACAATGAGCAGTTCTTC. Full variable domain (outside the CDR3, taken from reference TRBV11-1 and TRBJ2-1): EAEVAQSPRYKITEKSQAVAFWCDPISGHATLYWYRQILGQGPELLVQFQDESVVDDSQLPKDRFSAERLKGVDSTLKIQPAELGDSAMYLCASSDTSAGVSSYNEQFFGPGTRLTVL.

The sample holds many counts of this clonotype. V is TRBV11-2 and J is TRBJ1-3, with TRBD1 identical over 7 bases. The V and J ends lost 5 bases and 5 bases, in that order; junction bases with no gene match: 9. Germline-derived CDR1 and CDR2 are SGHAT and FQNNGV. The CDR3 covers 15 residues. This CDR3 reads CASSLDRVGRNTIYF. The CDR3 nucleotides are TGTGCCAGCAGCCTTGACAGGGTGGGGAGAAACACCATATATTTT.

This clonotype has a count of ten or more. CDR3 DNA: TGCGCCAGCAGCCAAGGAAACCTAGGCCCCATCACCGGGGAGCTGTTTTTT. This sequence encodes CASSQGNLGPITGELFF. V and J are TRBV4-1 and TRBJ2-2, with D unresolved. The V end was cut by 1 base, the J end by 4 bases, with 16 bases between. The V gene's germline CDR1 is MGHRA and CDR2 YSYEKL. CDR3 length: 17 amino acids.

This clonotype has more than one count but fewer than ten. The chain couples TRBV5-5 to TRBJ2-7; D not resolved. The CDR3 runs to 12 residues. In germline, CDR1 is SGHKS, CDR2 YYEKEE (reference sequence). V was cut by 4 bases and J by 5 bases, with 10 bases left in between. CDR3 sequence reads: CASSPPENEQYF. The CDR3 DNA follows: TGTGCCAGCAGCCCCCCAGAAAACGAGCAGTACTTC. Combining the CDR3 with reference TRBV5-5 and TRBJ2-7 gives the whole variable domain DAGVTQSPTHLIKTRGQQVTLRCSPISGHKSVSWYQQVLGQGPQFIFQYYEKEERGRGNFPDRFSARQFPNYSSELNVNALLLGDSALYLCASSPPENEQYFGPGTRLTVT.

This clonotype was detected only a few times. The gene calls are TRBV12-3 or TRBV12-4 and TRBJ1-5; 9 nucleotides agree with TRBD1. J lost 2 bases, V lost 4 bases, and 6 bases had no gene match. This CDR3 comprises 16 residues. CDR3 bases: TGTGCCAGCAGTTATACAGGGGGCGAGGGCAATCAGCCCCAGCATTTT. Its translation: CASSYTGGEGNQPQHF.

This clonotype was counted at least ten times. The CDR3 DNA sequence: TGTGCCACCAGTGACTTCACTAGCGGGGGTCGTAAAGAGACCCAGTACTTC. Its translation is CATSDFTSGGRKETQYF. The chain has TRBV24-1 and TRBJ2-5; TRBD2 aligns across 11 bases. Germline trimming cut 4 bases from V and 3 bases from J; bases unmatched to any gene: 9. Germline V gene data show CDR1 as KGHDR and CDR2 as SFDVKD. CDR3 length: 17 amino acids.

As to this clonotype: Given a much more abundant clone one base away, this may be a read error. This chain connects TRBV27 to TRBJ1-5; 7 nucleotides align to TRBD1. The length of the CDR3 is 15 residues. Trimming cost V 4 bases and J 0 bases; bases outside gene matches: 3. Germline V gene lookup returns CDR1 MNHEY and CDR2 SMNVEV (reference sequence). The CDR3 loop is CASSSGQASNQPQHF. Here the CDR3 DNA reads TGTGCCAGCAGTTCCGGACAGGCTAGCAATCAGCCCCAGCATTTT.

CDR3 loop: CASSLDGSWQPQHF. CDR3 coding DNA: TGTGCCAGCAGCTTAGACGGGTCTTGGCAGCCCCAGCATTTT. The J gene is TRBJ1-5, the V gene TRBV7-2; no reliable D call. The CDR3 contains 14 residues. The germline V and J ends were trimmed by 1 base and 7 bases, with 11 bases remaining between them. The V gene's germline CDR1 is SGHTA and CDR2 FQGNSA.

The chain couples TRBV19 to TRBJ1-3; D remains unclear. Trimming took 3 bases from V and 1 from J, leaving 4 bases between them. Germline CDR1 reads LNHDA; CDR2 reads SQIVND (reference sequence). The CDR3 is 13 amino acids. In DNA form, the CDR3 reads TGTGCCAGTAGTATTCGGTCTGGAAACACCATATATTTT. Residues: CASSIRSGNTIYF.

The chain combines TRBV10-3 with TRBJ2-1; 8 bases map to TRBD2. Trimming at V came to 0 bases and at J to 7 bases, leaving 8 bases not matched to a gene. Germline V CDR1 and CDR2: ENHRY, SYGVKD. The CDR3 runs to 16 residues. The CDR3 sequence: CAISESTGRAGNEQFF. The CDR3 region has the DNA TGTGCCATCAGTGAGTCCACCGGGAGGGCCGGGAATGAGCAGTTCTTC.

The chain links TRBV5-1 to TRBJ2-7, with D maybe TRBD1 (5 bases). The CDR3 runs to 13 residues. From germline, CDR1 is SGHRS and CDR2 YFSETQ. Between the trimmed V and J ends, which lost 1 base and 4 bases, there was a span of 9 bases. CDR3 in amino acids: CASSLYRQYEQYF. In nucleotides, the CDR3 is TGCGCCAGCAGCTTGTACAGGCAATACGAGCAGTACTTC.

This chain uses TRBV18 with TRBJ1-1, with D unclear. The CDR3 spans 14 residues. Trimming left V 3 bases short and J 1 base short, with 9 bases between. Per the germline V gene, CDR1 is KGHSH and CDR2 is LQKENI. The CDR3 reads CASSPNNGNTEAFF. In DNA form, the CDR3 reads TGTGCCAGCTCACCCAACAATGGGAACACTGAAGCTTTCTTT.

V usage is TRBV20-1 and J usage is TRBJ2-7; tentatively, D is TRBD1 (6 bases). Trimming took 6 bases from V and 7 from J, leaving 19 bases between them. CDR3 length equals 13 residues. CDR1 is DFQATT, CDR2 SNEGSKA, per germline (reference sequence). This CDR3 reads CSASQTGNGEQYF. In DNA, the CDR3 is TGCAGTGCCTCCCAAACAGGGAACGGGGAGCAGTACTTC.

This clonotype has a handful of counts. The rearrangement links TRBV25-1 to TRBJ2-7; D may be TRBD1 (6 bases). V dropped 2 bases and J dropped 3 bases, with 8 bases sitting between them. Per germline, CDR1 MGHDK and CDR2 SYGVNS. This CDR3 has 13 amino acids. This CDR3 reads CASSEGGHYEQYF. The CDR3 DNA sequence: TGTGCCAGCAGTGAAGGGGGACACTACGAGCAGTACTTC.

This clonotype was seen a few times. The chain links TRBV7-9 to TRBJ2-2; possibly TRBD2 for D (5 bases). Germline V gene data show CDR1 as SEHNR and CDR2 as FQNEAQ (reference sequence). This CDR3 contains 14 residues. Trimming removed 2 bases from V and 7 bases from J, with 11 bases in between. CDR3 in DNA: TGTGCCAGCAGCTTACACCAAGAGGGCGGGGAGCTGTTTTTT. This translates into CASSLHQEGGELFF.

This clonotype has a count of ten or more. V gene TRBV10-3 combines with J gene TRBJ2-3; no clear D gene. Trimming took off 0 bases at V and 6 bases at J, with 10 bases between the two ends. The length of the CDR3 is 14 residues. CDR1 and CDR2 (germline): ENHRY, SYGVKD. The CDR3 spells CAISESMGMDTQYF. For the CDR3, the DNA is TGTGCCATCAGTGAGTCTATGGGGATGGATACGCAGTATTTT.

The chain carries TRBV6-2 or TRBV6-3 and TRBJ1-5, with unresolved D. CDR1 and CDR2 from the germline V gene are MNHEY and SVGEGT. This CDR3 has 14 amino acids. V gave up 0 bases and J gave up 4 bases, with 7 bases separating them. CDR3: CASSYSSNNQPQHF. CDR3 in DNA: TGTGCCAGCAGTTACTCCTCGAATAATCAGCCCCAGCATTTT.

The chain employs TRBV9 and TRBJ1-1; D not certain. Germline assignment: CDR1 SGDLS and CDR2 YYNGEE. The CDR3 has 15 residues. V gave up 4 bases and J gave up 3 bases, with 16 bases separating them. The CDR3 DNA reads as TGTGCCAGCAGCTCAATGACCCTCCTGGACACTGAAGCTTTCTTT. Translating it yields CASSSMTLLDTEAFF.

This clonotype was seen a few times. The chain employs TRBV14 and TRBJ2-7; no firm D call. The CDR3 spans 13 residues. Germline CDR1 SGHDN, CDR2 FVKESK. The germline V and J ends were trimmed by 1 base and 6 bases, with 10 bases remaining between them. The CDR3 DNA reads TGTGCCAGCAGCCAAGTGATACTCGGCGAGCAGTACTTC. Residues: CASSQVILGEQYF. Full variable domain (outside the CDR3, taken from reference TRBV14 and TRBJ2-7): EAGVTQFPSHSVIEKGQTVTLRCDPISGHDNLYWYRRVMGKEIKFLLHFVKESKQDESGMPNNRFLAERTGGTYSTLKVQPAELEDSGVYFCASSQVILGEQYFGPGTRLTVT.

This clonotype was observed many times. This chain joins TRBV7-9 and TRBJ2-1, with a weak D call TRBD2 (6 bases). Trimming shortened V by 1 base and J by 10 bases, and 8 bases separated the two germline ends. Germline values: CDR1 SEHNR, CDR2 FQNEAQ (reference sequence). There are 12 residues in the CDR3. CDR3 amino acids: CASSLEAGEQFF. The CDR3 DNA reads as TGTGCCAGCAGCTTAGAGGCGGGGGAGCAGTTCTTC.

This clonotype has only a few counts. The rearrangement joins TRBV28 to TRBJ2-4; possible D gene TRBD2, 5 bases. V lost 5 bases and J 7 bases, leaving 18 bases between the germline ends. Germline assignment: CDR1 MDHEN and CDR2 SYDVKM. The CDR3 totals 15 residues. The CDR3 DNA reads TGTGCCAGCAGTCCCCCCGGGAAATTGGGGAACATTCAGTACTTC. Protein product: CASSPPGKLGNIQYF.

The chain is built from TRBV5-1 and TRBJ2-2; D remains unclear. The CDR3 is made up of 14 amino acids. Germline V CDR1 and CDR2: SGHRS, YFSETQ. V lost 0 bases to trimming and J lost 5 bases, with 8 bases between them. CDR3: CASSLALDTGELFF. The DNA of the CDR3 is TGCGCCAGCAGCTTGGCTTTGGATACCGGGGAGCTGTTTTTT.

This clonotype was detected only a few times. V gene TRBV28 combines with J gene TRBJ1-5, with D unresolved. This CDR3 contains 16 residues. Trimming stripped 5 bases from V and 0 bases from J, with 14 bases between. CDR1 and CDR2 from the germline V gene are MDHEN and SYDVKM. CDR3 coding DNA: TGTGCCAGCAGTCCAACAGAGATTTATAGCAATCAGCCCCAGCATTTT. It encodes CASSPTEIYSNQPQHF.

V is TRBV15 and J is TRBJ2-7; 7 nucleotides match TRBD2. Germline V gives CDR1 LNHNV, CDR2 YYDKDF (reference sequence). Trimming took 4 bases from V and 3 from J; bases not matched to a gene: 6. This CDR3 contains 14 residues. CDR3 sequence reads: CATSKASGNYEQYF. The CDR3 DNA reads TGTGCCACCAGCAAGGCTAGCGGCAACTACGAGCAGTACTTC.

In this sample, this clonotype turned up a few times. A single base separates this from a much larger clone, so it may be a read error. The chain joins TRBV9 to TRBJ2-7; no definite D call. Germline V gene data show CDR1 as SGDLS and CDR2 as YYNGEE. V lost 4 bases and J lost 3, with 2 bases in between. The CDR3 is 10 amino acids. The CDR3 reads CASSHYEQYF. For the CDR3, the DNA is TGTGCCAGCAGCCACTACGAGCAGTACTTC.